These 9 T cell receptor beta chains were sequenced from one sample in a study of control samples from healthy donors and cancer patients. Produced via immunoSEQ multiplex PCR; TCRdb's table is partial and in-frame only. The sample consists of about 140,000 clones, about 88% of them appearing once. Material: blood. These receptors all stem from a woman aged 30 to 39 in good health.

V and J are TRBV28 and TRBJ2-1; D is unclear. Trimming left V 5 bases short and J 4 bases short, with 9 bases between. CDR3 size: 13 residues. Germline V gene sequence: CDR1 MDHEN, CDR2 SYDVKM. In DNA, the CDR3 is TGTGCCAGCAGTCAGACTGATTACAATGAGCAGTTCTTC. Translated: CASSQTDYNEQFF. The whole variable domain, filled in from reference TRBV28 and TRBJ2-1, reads DVKVTQSSRYLVKRTGEKVFLECVQDMDHENMFWYRQDPGLGLRLIYFSYDVKMKEKGDIPEGYSVSREKKERFSLILESASTNQTSMYLCASSQTDYNEQFFGPGTRLTVL.

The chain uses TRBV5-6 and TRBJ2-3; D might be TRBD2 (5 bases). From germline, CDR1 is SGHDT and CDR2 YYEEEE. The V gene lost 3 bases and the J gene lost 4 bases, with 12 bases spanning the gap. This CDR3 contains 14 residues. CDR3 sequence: CASSSVSGSDTQYF. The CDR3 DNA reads TGTGCCAGCAGCTCCGTCAGCGGTTCAGATACGCAGTATTTT.

The CDR3, as DNA: TGTGCCAGCAGCGTAGATAGTAACACTGAAGCTTTCTTT. This encodes CASSVDSNTEAFF. The chain has TRBV9 and TRBJ1-1; D gene ambiguous. The V gene's germline CDR1 is SGDLS and CDR2 YYNGEE. Between the trimmed V and J ends, which lost 0 bases and 2 bases, there was a span of 5 bases. The CDR3 totals 13 residues.

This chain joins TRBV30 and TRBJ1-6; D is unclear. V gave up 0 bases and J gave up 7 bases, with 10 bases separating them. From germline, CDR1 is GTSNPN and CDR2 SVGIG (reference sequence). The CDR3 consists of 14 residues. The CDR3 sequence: CAWSVVDGNSPLHF. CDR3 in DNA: TGTGCCTGGAGTGTTGTGGATGGGAATTCACCCCTCCACTTT.

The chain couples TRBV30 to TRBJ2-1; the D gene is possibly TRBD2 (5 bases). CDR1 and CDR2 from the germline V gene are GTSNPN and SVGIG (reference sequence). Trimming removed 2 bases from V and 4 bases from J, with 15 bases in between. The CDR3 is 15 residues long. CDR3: CAWSIGSALYNEQFF. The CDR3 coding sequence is TGTGCCTGGAGTATTGGTAGCGCACTATACAATGAGCAGTTCTTC.

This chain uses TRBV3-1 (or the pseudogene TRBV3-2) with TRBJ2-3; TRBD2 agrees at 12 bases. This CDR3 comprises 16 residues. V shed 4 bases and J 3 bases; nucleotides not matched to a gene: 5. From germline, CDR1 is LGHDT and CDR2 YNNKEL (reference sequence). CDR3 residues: CASSPTGLAGTDTQYF. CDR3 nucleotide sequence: TGTGCCAGCAGCCCGACAGGACTAGCGGGAACAGATACGCAGTATTTT.

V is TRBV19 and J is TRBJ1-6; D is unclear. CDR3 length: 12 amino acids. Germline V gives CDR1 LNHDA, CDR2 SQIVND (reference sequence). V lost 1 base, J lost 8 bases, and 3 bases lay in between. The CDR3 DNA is TGTGCCAGTAGTATAGGGGATTCACCCCTCCACTTT. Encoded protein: CASSIGDSPLHF.

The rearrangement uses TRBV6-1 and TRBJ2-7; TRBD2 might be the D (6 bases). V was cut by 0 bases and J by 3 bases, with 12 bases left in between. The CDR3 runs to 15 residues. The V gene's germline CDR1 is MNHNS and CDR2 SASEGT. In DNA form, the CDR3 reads TGTGCCAGCAGTGAAGCCCAGGTTAGCGGCTACGAGCAGTACTTC. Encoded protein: CASSEAQVSGYEQYF.

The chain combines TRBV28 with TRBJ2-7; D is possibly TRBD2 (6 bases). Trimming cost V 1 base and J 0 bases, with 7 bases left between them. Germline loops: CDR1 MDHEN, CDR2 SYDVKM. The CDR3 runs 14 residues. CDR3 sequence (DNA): TGTGCCAGCAGTTTATCGGGGGTCTCCTACGAGCAGTACTTC. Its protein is CASSLSGVSYEQYF.